The present entry profiles one T cell receptor (beta chain) with its context. Sequencing used immunoSEQ multiplex PCR; TCRdb keeps in-frame clones, though not all of them. Of about 69,000 clones in the sample, roughly 80% are singletons; the top ten hold about a tenth. The data were taken from a study of blood T cell repertoires in COVID-19. Study overall: COVID-19 samples collected from the United States, Italy and Spain covered acute and convalescent phases. Sources were T cells, B-cell-depleted T cells, or PBMCs; the material itself was cDNA or gDNA.

The CDR3 contains 16 residues. Per germline, CDR1 GTSNPN and CDR2 SVGIG (reference sequence). After removal of 5 bases from V and 0 bases from J, the junction contained 9 bases not matched to a gene. This chain joins TRBV30 and TRBJ1-2; 10 bases match TRBD1. The source of this sequence is a woman older than 75 with acute or convalescent COVID-19. Source material: peripheral blood. CDR3 amino acids: CAWPPGQGTSNYGYTF. The CDR3 DNA sequence: TGTGCCTGGCCCCCGGGACAGGGGACTTCTAACTATGGCTACACCTTC. The whole variable domain, filled in from reference TRBV30 and TRBJ1-2, reads SQTIHQWPATLVQPVGSPLSLECTVEGTSNPNLYWYRQAAGRGLQLLFYSVGIGQISSEVPQNLSASRPQDRQFILSSKKLLLSDSGFYLCAWPPGQGTSNYGYTFGSGTRLTVV.